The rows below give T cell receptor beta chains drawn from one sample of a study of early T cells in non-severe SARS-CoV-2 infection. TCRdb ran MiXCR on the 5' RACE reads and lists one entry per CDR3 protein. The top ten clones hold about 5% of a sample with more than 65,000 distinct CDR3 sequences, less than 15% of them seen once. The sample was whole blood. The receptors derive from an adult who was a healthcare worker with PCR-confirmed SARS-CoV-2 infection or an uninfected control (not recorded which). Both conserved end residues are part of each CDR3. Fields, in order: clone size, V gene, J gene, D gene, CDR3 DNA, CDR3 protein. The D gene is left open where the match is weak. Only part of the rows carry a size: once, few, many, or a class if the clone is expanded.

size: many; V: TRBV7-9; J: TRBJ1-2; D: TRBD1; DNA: TGTGCCAGCAGCTTAGGATGGCAGGGGGCGTCCGGCTACACCTTC; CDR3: CASSLGWQGASGYTF
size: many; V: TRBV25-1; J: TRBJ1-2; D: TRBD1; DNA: TGTGCCAGCAGTGCCTGGACAGGGGGCAACTATGGCTACACCTTC; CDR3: CASSAWTGGNYGYTF
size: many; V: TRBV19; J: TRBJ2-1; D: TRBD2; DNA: TGTGCCAGTAGTATAGCGACTAGCGGGAGATCCCTCCATGAGCAGTTCTTC; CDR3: CASSIATSGRSLHEQFF
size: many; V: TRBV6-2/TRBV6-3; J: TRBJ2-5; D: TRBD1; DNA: TGTGCCAGCAGAAGGGGACAGATGTACCAAGAGACCCAGTACTTC; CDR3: CASRRGQMYQETQYF
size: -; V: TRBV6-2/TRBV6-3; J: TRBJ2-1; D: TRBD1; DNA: TGTGCCAGCAGTAGACAGGGACAGATCAACAATGAGCAGTTCTTC; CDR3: CASSRQGQINNEQFF
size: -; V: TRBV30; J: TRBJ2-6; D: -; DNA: TGTGCCTCCAGGGCTTTAACTGGGGCCAACGTCCTGACTTTC; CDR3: CASRALTGANVLTF
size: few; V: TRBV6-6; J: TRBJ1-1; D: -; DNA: TGTGCCAGCAGTTGGGAGCAGGGGAACACTGAAGCTTTCTTT; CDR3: CASSWEQGNTEAFF
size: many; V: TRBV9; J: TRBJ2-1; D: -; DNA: TGTGCCAGCAGCGTAGGGTACAATGAGCAGTTCTTC; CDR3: CASSVGYNEQFF
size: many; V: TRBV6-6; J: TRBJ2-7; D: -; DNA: TGTGCCAGCAGTTATGGGGTAGCCTACGAGCAGTACTTC; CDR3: CASSYGVAYEQYF
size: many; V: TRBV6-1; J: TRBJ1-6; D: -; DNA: TGTGCCAGCAGATCCTCCGGGACAAATAATTCACCCCTCCACTTT; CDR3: CASRSSGTNNSPLHF
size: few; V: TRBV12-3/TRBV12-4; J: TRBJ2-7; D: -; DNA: TGTGCCGGCAGTTTAGGGCGGTACGAGCAGTACTTC; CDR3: CAGSLGRYEQYF
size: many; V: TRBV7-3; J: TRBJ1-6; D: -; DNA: TGTGCCAGCAGCCTCTCGTCGGACCATTCACCCCTCCACTTT; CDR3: CASSLSSDHSPLHF
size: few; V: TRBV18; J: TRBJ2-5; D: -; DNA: TGTGCCAGCTCACCCGAAGAGACCCAGTACTTC; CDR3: CASSPEETQYF
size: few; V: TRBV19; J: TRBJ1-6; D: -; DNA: TGTGCCAGTAGGATCTCATCCAGCTCCTATAATTCACCCCTCCACTTT; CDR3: CASRISSSSYNSPLHF
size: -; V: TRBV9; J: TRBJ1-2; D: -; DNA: TGTGCCAGCAGCGTGGGAACGGGGGTCCGCCCTACTGGCTACACCTTC; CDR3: CASSVGTGVRPTGYTF
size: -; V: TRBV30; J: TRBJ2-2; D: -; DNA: TGTGCCTGGGCCCTGGTGGCAGTTAACACCGGGGAGCTGTTTTTT; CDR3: CAWALVAVNTGELFF
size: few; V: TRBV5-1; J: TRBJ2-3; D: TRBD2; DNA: TGCGCCAGCAGCACGTATAGCGGGGGGGCCGGAGATACGCAGTATTTT; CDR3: CASSTYSGGAGDTQYF
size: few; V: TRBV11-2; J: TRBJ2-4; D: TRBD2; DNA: TGTGCCAGCAGCTTAGTGGGTCAGGCGGGAGGAAAAAACATTCAGTACTTC; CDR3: CASSLVGQAGGKNIQYF
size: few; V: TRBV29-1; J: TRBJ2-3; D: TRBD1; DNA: TGCAGCTATAGGACGACAGGGAAGGATACGCAGTATTTT; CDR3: CSYRTTGKDTQYF
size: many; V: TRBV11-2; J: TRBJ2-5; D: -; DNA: TGTGCCAGCAGCTTACGGGCGGATCAAGAGACCCAGTACTTC; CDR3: CASSLRADQETQYF
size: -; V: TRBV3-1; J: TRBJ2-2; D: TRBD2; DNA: TGTGCCAGCAGCCAACAACTCCCGGGAGCGGGGGTCACCGGGGAGCTGTTTTTT; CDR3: CASSQQLPGAGVTGELFF
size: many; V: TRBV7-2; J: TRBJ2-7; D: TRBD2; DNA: TGTGCCAGCAGCTTAGGGTCTAGCGGTTCCTACGAGCAGTACTTC; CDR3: CASSLGSSGSYEQYF
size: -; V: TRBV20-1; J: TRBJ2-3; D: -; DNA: TGCAGTGCTAGAGTGGGGGGCGGAACTAGCACAGATACGCAGTATTTT; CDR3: CSARVGGGTSTDTQYF
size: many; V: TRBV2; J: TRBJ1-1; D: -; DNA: TGTGCCAGCAAACCGGACAGCCAGGACACTGAAGCTTTCTTT; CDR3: CASKPDSQDTEAFF
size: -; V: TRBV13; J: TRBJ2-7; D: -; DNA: TGTGCCAGCGGATCTCCAAGGAGCGATCGATACGAGCAGTACTTC; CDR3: CASGSPRSDRYEQYF
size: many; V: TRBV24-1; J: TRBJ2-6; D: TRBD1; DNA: TGTGCCACCAGTGATTCCGGGACAGGGATCGGGGTAAGAGCCTCTGGGGCCAACGTCCTGACTTTC; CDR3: CATSDSGTGIGVRASGANVLTF
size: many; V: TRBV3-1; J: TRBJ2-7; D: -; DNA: TGTGCCACCAGTACGGGACACCGCTACGAGCAGTACTTC; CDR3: CATSTGHRYEQYF
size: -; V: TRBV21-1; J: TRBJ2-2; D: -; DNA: TGTGCCAGCAGCCCGATCGGAAGGGAGTGGAACACCGGGGAGCTGTTTTTT; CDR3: CASSPIGREWNTGELFF
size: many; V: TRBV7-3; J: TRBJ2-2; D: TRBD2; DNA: TGTGCCAGCAGCCCGACGGGGGGATTCCGGGAGCTGTTTTTT; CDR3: CASSPTGGFRELFF
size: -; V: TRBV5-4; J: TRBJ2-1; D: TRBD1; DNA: TGTGCCGTCCTTGGACAGGTAGATGGGGGTGAGCAGTTCTTC; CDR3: CAVLGQVDGGEQFF
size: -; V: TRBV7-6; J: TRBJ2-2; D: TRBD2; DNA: TGTGCCAGCAGCCTAGGGACTAGCAACACCGGGGAGCTGTTTTTT; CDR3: CASSLGTSNTGELFF
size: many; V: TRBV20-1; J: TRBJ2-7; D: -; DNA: TGCAGTGCCCCACGCGGGGGCTGGTACGAGCAGTACTTC; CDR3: CSAPRGGWYEQYF